The clone carrying this T cell receptor beta chain appeared a few times. The antigen is unknown. The study sampled blood at baseline, cycle 4 day 1, and cycle 7 day 1. This table comes from immunoSEQ multiplex PCR, and its TCRdb copy is limited to in-frame clones, with some not included. The top ten hold about 12% of the sample, which has about 40,000 clones, 85% to 90% seen once. This sample is drawn from a study of OX40 agonist ivuxolimab in advanced cancers. Study context: A partial response was reached by three patients: one with hepatocellular carcinoma and two with cutaneous melanoma.

Study outcomes and limitations: Some patients without response likewise showed low normalized clonal expansion.

The V and J ends lost 1 base and 5 bases, in that order; junction bases with no gene match: 5. Germline-derived CDR1 and CDR2 are SEHNR and FQNEAQ (reference sequence). The CDR3 consists of 15 residues. This receptor was obtained from an adult with an advanced solid tumor such as melanoma, head and neck, liver or kidney cancer. J is TRBJ1-5 and V is TRBV7-9, with 7 bases aligning to TRBD1. The sequencing used CD4+ or CD8+ T cells sorted from blood, collected in a trial of the OX40 agonist ivuxolimab. CDR3 nucleotides: TGTGCCAGCAGCTTAGAAGGGGGCTGGGATCAGCCCCAGCATTTT. It translates to CASSLEGGWDQPQHF.